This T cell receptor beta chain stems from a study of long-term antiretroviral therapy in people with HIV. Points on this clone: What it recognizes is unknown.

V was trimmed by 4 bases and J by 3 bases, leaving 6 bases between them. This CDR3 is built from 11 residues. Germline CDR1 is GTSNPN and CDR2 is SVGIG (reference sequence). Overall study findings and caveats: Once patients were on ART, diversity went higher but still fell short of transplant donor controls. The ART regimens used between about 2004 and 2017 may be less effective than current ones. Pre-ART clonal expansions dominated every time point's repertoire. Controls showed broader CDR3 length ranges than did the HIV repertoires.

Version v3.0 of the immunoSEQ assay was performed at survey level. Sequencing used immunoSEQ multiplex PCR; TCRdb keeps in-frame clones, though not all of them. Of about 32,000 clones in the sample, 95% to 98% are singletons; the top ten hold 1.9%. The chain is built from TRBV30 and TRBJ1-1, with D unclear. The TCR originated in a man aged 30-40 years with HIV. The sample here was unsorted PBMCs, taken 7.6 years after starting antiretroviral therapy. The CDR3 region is CAWKLYTEAFF. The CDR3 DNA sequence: TGTGCCTGGAAGCTGTACACTGAAGCTTTCTTT.